This T cell receptor beta chain stems from a study of shared clonotypes between healthy human individuals. TCRdb's copy holds only in-frame clones and misses some; the assay was immunoSEQ multiplex PCR. The repertoire holds 2,500,000 or so clones, with over 85% as singletons. The TCR sequence derives from a man between 18 and 29 years old in good health. The sequenced material came from naive CD4+ T cells sorted from blood. This sample's subset: CD45RA+ positively selected.

CDR3 residues: CASSLDPPTAQYF. The CDR3 region has the DNA TGTGCCAGCAGCTTGGACCCCCCCACGGCCCAGTACTTC. This sequence joins TRBV5-4 and TRBJ2-5; the D is unclear. The CDR3 runs 13 residues. V gave up 0 bases and J gave up 9 bases, with 12 bases separating them. Germline CDR1 reads SGHNT; CDR2 reads YYREEE (reference sequence).